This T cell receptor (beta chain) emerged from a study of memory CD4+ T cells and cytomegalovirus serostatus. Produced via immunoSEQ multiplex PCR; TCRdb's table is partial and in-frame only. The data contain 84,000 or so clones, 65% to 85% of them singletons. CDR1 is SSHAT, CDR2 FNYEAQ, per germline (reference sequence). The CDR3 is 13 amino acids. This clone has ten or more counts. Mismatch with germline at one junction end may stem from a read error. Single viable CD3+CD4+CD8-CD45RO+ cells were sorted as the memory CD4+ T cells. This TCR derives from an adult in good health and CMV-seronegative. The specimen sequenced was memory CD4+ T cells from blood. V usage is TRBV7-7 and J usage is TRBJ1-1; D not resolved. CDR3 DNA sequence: TGTGCTAGCAGCACAACAGAGGGCACTGAAGCTTTCTTT. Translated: CASSTTEGTEAFF.